This T cell receptor beta chain was found in a study of control samples from healthy donors and cancer patients. This CDR3 is 13 amino acids long. V was shortened by 3 bases and J by 0 bases, with 8 bases between the two germline ends. Germline V gene data show CDR1 as DFQATT and CDR2 as SNEGSKA (reference sequence). Some clones are missing from TCRdb's copy, which holds only in-frame ones; the method was immunoSEQ multiplex PCR. The table records around 110,000 clones, approximately 90% of them present only once. Sequencing was done on a sample of blood. This chain uses TRBV20-1 with TRBJ2-5; D gene uncertain. This sequence was found in a woman between 65 and 79 years old in good health. In nucleotides, the CDR3 is TGCAGTGCTAGTAGTCCGTACCAAGAGACCCAGTACTTC. Translating gives CSASSPYQETQYF.